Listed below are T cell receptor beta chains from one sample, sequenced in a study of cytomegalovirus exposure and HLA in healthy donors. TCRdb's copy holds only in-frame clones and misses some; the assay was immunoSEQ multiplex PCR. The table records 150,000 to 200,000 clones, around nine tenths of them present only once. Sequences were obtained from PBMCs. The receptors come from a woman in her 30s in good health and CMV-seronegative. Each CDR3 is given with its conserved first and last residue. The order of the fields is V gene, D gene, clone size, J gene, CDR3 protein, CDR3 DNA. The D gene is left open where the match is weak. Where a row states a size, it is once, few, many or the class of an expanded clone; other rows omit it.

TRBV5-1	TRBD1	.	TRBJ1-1	CASSLDPTGGTEAFF	TGCGCCAGCAGCTTGGACCCGACAGGGGGCACTGAAGCTTTCTTT
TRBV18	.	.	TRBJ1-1	CASSSARDKAFF	TGTGCCAGCTCATCCGCGAGGGACAAAGCTTTCTTT
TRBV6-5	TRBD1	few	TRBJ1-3	CASSYGGRGRGNTIYF	TGTGCCAGCAGTTACGGGGGCAGGGGGCGTGGAAACACCATATATTTT
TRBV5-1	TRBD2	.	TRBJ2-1	CASSSAGGEQFF	TGCGCCAGCAGCTCTGCGGGGGGTGAGCAGTTCTTC
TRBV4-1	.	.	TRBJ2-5	CASSQDWWRQETQYF	TGCGCCAGCAGCCAAGATTGGTGGAGGCAAGAGACCCAGTACTTC
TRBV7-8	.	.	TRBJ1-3	CASSPGGGGYSGNTIYF	TGTGCCAGCAGCCCGGGGGGCGGCGGATACTCTGGAAACACCATATATTTT
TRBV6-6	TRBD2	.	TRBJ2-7	CASSYVAGGSYEQYF	TGTGCCAGCAGTTACGTAGCGGGAGGTTCCTACGAGCAGTACTTC
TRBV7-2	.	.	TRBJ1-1	CASSPPRLGTEAFF	TGTGCCAGCAGCCCACCTCGGCTAGGCACTGAAGCTTTCTTT
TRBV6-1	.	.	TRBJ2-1	CATAVGAKNEQFF	TGTGCCACCGCAGTAGGGGCGAAGAATGAGCAGTTCTTC
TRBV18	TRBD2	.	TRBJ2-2	CASSPNRGGVAGELFF	TGTGCCAGCTCACCAAACCGGGGGGGCGTTGCCGGGGAGCTGTTTTTT
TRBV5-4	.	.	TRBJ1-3	CASSLIENSGNTIYF	TGTGCCAGCAGCTTGATAGAGAACTCTGGAAACACCATATATTTT